Following are 12 T cell receptor beta chains from one sample sequenced in a study of T cell responses to AZD1222 COVID-19 vaccine. Profiling relied on immunoSEQ multiplex PCR, and the TCRdb table lists in-frame clones only, not all of them. Here the sample spans 210,000 or so clones, more than 85% being singletons. Sequencing used peripheral blood, obtained on day 0 of MenACWY control vaccination. Receptors were obtained from an adult in good health.

This clone was observed once. The chain employs TRBV5-6 and TRBJ2-1, with D possibly matching TRBD1 (5 bases). The CDR3 spans 11 residues. V was cut by 4 bases and J by 9 bases, with 8 bases left in between. The germline V gene has CDR1 SGHDT and CDR2 YYEEEE. The CDR3 sequence: CASSADSEQFF. CDR3 sequence (DNA): TGTGCCAGCAGCGCCGACAGTGAGCAGTTCTTC.

V gene TRBV6-1 combines with J gene TRBJ1-2; unclear D gene. V gave up 1 base and J gave up 0 bases, with 9 bases separating them. This CDR3 region has 15 residues. CDR1 is MNHNS, CDR2 SASEGT, per germline. CDR3 residues: CASSEVPTANYGYTF. As DNA, the CDR3 is TGTGCCAGCAGTGAAGTCCCTACAGCTAACTATGGCTACACCTTC.

V and J are TRBV30 and TRBJ1-4; TRBD1 agrees at 7 bases. The CDR3 has 14 residues. Germline values: CDR1 GTSNPN, CDR2 SVGIG (reference sequence). The V and J ends lost 2 bases and 7 bases, in that order; junction bases with no gene match: 7. In DNA form, the CDR3 reads TGTGCCTGGAGTCGACAGGGCGGTTTTGAAAAACTGTTTTTT. Its translation: CAWSRQGGFEKLFF.

The rearrangement uses TRBV15 and TRBJ2-5, with D uncertain. Trimming removed 0 bases at V and 1 base at J, with 9 bases between. This CDR3 is 15 amino acids long. Germline values: CDR1 LNHNV, CDR2 YYDKDF (reference sequence). In DNA form, the CDR3 reads TGTGCCACCAGCAGAGATATAGAGATCCAAGAGACCCAGTACTTC. Its protein product is CATSRDIEIQETQYF.

The chain recombines TRBV5-1 with TRBJ1-4, with 7 bases identical to TRBD1. The CDR3 is made up of 15 amino acids. V was pared by 5 bases and J by 2 bases, with 6 bases of the junction left unmatched. Per germline, CDR1 SGHRS and CDR2 YFSETQ. The chain's CDR3 is CASSAGGNTNEKLFF. DNA for the CDR3: TGCGCCAGCAGTGCAGGGGGGAACACTAATGAAAAACTGTTTTTT.

This rearrangement joins TRBV23-1 to TRBJ1-2, with D maybe TRBD1 (5 bases). TRBV23-1 is designated an ORF whose function remains uncertain. V shed 4 bases and J shed 3 bases, with 18 bases lying between them. The CDR3 has 16 amino acids. For the CDR3, the DNA is TGCGCCAGCAGTCGATTTTACGAAAGGGACGACTATGGCTACACCTTC. Translating it yields CASSRFYERDDYGYTF.

This clone was counted a single time. The V call is TRBV6-6, the J call TRBJ1-6, with TRBD1 matching 9 bases. Germline values: CDR1 MNHNY, CDR2 SVGAGI (reference sequence). The CDR3 spans 15 residues. The trim removed 6 bases at V and 9 bases at J, leaving 9 bases unmatched. The CDR3 protein is CASRPKGQGSSPLHF. Here the CDR3 DNA reads TGTGCCAGCAGACCTAAAGGACAGGGGAGTTCACCCCTCCACTTT.

The chain employs TRBV21-1 and TRBJ1-1; TRBD1 reflects the table's D call only, with no check against the DNA. TRBV21-1 is labeled a pseudogene. This CDR3 has 15 amino acids. The CDR3 region is CASIGQGLMNTEAFF. The CDR3 DNA follows: TGTGCCAGCATAGGACAGGGGCTCATGAACACTGAAGCTTTCTTT.

DNA of the CDR3: TGCGCCAGCAAACTAAGGGAGGGCCACTCTGGAAACACCATATATTTT. Amino acid sequence: CASKLREGHSGNTIYF. This sequence joins TRBV10-1 and TRBJ1-3; no clear D gene. The CDR3 loop spans 16 amino acids. The germline V gene encodes CDR1 WNHNN and CDR2 SYGVQD (reference sequence). V gave up 7 bases and J gave up 0 bases, with 16 bases separating them.

The V and J genes are TRBV12-3 or TRBV12-4 and TRBJ2-1; D is possibly TRBD2 (6 bases). V lost 6 bases and J lost 8, with 11 bases in between. CDR3 length: 12 residues. Here the CDR3 reads CASREGGDEQFF. DNA of the CDR3: TGTGCCAGCAGGGAGGGCGGGGATGAGCAGTTCTTC.

The genes are TRBV4-1 and TRBJ1-2; 9 nucleotides match TRBD1. V was pared by 4 bases and J by 4 bases, with 7 bases of the junction left unmatched. The CDR3 runs to 15 residues. CDR1 and CDR2 from the germline V gene are MGHRA and YSYEKL. CDR3 nucleotide sequence: TGCGCCAGCAGCCGCAGACCGGGACAGGGCTATGGCTACACCTTC. Its translation: CASSRRPGQGYGYTF.

V and J are TRBV2 and TRBJ1-2; tentative D call: TRBD1 (5 bases). In germline, CDR1 is SNHLY, CDR2 FYNNEI. V lost 6 bases and J lost 0, with 11 bases in between. The CDR3 loop spans 14 amino acids. The CDR3 loop is CASRKGEANYGYTF. The DNA of the CDR3 is TGTGCCAGCAGGAAAGGGGAGGCTAACTATGGCTACACCTTC.